This TCR beta chain originates from a study of cytomegalovirus exposure and HLA in healthy donors. The PCR was carried out with 60 Vbeta primers and 13 Jbeta primers. Sequencing was performed with immunoSEQ multiplex PCR; in TCRdb, only in-frame clones are kept and a portion is missing. The table shows 150,000 to 200,000 clones, with around 86% occurring only once. V shed 2 bases and J 6 bases; nucleotides not matched to a gene: 8. Germline lookup yields CDR1 MGHRA and CDR2 YSYEKL. The CDR3 contains 15 residues. The V call is TRBV4-1, the J call TRBJ2-7; TRBD1 agrees at 9 bases. The sequencing sample was made of PBMCs. The sequence was obtained from a woman younger than 30 in good health and CMV-seronegative. CDR3 amino acids: CASSQSGQGRPEQYF. CDR3 nucleotide sequence: TGCGCCAGCAGCCAATCGGGACAGGGTCGTCCCGAGCAGTACTTC.